This T cell receptor (beta chain) was obtained from a study of PD-L1 blockade in urothelial cancer. Regarding the study as a whole: Durable-benefit patients had greater expansion of tumor-associated blood clones at 3 weeks.

Noted time point: peripheral blood 6 weeks after treatment start. Each patient's cancer was a locally advanced or metastatic urothelial carcinoma. The number of samples from each patient was between 1 and 8, taken pretreatment and on-treatment. To note about this clone: Its target is not known.

Each PCR contained spiked-in synthetic TCR analog templates. Profiled with immunoSEQ multiplex PCR; TCRdb holds only in-frame clones, not every one. The table includes about 120,000 clones, about 89% detected once. The specimen was PBMCs, collected around atezolizumab (anti-PD-L1) treatment. This clonotype was obtained from a man between 60 and 70 years old with urothelial cancer.

The CDR3 region is CASRPQGPWNSPLHF. DNA for the CDR3: TGTGCCAGCAGGCCACAGGGACCCTGGAATTCACCCCTCCACTTT. The chain combines TRBV28 with TRBJ1-6; D is perhaps TRBD1 (6 bases). This CDR3 is built from 15 residues. Germline V gene data show CDR1 as MDHEN and CDR2 as SYDVKM. V was shortened by 6 bases and J by 7 bases, with 16 bases between the two germline ends.